The text below deals with one T cell receptor (beta chain). The assay was immunoSEQ multiplex PCR, and TCRdb's table has in-frame clones only and misses some. The sample carries 100,000 to 150,000 clones, 70% to 90% recorded once. The sample belongs to a study of cytotoxic CD8 clonotypes in ibrutinib-treated CLL. The CDR3 length is 15 residues. Germline CDR1 LNHNV, CDR2 YYDKDF (reference sequence). The ends were cut back, 1 base at V and 1 base at J, with 7 bases in the middle. The TCR sequence derives from a human donor with chronic lymphocytic leukemia. The rearrangement joins TRBV15 to TRBJ2-2, with D perhaps TRBD1 (5 bases). The starting material was PBMCs, obtained after 24 months of ibrutinib treatment. The CDR3: CATSRARGNTGELFF. The CDR3 DNA reads TGTGCCACCAGCAGAGCTAGGGGGAACACCGGGGAGCTGTTTTTT.